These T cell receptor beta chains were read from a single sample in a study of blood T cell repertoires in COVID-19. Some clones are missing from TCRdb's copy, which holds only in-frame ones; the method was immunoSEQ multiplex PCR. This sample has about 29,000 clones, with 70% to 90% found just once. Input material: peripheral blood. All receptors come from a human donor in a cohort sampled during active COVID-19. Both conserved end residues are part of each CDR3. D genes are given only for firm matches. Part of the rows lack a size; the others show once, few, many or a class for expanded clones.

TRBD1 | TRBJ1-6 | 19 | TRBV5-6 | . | TGTGCCAGCAGCTTGGGATATTTATTGGGACAGGGTGTAGGATCACCCCTCCACTTT | CASSLGYLLGQGVGSPLHF
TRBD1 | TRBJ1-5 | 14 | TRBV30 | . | TGTGCCTGGAGCCCTACAGGGGACAATCAGCCCCAGCATTTT | CAWSPTGDNQPQHF
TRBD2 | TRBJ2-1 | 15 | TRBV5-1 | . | TGCGCCAGCAGCGCAAGGGCTAGCGGCGACAATGAGCAGTTCTTC | CASSARASGDNEQFF
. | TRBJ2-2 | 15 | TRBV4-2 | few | TGTGCCAGCAGCCAAGGAATAGGGGGAACCGGGGAGCTGTTTTTT | CASSQGIGGTGELFF
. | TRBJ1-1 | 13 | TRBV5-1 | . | TGCGCCAGCAGCGACCAGCGAGGCACTGAAGCTTTCTTT | CASSDQRGTEAFF
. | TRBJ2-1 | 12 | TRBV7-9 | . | TGTGCCGGAGACCACGGGTACAATGAGCAGTTCTTC | CAGDHGYNEQFF
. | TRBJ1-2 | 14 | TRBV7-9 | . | TGTGCCAGCAGCTTAGAGCTTGGTTTGTATGGCTACACCTTC | CASSLELGLYGYTF
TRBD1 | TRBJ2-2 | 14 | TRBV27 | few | TGTGCCAGCAGTCGAACAGGGGCCACCGGGGAGCTGTTTTTT | CASSRTGATGELFF
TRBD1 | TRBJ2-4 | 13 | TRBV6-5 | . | TGTGCCAGCGGACAGGGACGATTTAGAAACGGGGACTTC | CASGQGRFRNGDF
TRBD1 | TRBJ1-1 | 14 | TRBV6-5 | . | TGTGCCAGTACCGGGACAGGGACGAACACTGAAGCTTTCTTT | CASTGTGTNTEAFF
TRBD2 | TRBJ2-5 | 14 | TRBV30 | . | TGTGCCTGGAGGGTAGCGGGGGGGAAAGAGACCCAGTACTTC | CAWRVAGGKETQYF
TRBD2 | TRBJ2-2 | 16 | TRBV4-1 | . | TGCGCCAGCAGCCAATCGCGAGCGGGATCCACCGGGGAGCTGTTTTTT | CASSQSRAGSTGELFF
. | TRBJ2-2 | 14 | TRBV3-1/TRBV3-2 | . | TGTGCCAGCAGCCCGGCCAGGGTCACCGGGGAGCTGTTTTTT | CASSPARVTGELFF
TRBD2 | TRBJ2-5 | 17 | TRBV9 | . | TGTGCCAGCAGCGCCGGAGGTAGCGGGGGCCGGGGGGAGACCCAGTACTTC | CASSAGGSGGRGETQYF
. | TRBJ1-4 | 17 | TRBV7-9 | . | TGTGCCAGCAGCTCTACAGGCCGTGGTGGGGGAGGTGAAAAACTGTTTTTT | CASSSTGRGGGGEKLFF
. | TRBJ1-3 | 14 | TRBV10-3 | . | TGTGCCGCCGGGGGGACCGGAACGGGAAACACCATATATTTT | CAAGGTGTGNTIYF
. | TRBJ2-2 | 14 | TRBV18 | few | TGTGCCAGCTCACGCTGGACAGACACCGGGGAGCTGTTTTTT | CASSRWTDTGELFF
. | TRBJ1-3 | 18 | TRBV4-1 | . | TGCGCCAGCAGCCAAGGGCGGAACACTGAGAGCTCTGGAAACACCATATATTTT | CASSQGRNTESSGNTIYF
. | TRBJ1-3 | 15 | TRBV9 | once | TGTGCCAGCAGCGTAGCGGGAGGGAACGGAAACACCATATATTTT | CASSVAGGNGNTIYF
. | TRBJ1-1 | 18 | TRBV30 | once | TGTGCCTGGAGTCCCGGACAATTTGGGGTGGGGTCGAACACTGAAGCTTTCTTT | CAWSPGQFGVGSNTEAFF
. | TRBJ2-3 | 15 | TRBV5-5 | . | TGTGCCAGCAGCTTGGAGGCTAGCCCATCTGTTACGCAGTATTTT | CASSLEASPSVTQYF
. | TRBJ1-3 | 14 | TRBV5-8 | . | TGTGCCAGCAGCTTGACCAGCTCTGGAAACACCATATATTTT | CASSLTSSGNTIYF
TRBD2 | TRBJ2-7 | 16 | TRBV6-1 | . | TGTGCCAGCAGTGAAGCCCAGTATAGCGGGGGCTACGAGCAGTACTTC | CASSEAQYSGGYEQYF
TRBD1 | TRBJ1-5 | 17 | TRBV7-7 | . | TGTGCCAGCAGCCGGGACAGAAGCATACCTAGCAATCAGCCCCAGCATTTT | CASSRDRSIPSNQPQHF
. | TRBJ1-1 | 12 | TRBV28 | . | TGTGCCAGCATGGCGGTGAACACTGAAGCTTTCTTT | CASMAVNTEAFF
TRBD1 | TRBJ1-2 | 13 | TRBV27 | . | TGTGCCAGCAGCAGGACAGGGGAGTATGGCTACACCTTC | CASSRTGEYGYTF
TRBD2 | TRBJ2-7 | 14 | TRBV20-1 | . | TGCAGTGCTAGTTGGCCTAGCGGGACCTACGAGCAGTACTTC | CSASWPSGTYEQYF
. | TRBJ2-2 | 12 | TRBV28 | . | TGTGCCAGCATTGGGGGCCCCGGGGAGCTGTTTTTT | CASIGGPGELFF
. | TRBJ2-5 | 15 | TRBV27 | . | TGTGCCAGCAGTTCACCGGACACCGCCCAAGAGACCCAGTACTTC | CASSSPDTAQETQYF